A single sample gave rise to the 32 T cell receptor beta chains below, sequenced in a study of T cell responses to AZD1222 COVID-19 vaccine. The repertoire was sequenced with immunoSEQ multiplex PCR; TCRdb's copy has only in-frame clones and lacks some. The sample holds about 140,000 clones, roughly 93% seen once. The input for sequencing was peripheral blood, taken on day 0 of MenACWY control vaccination. The receptors were gathered from an adult in good health.

This chain links TRBV27 with TRBJ1-1, with TRBD1 matching 7 bases. V lost 6 bases and J lost 4; bases outside the gene matches: 8. Germline V gene data show CDR1 as MNHEY and CDR2 as SMNVEV (reference sequence). This CDR3 comprises 14 residues. Here the CDR3 reads CASRTQGLSTEAFF. The CDR3 DNA is TGTGCCAGCAGAACACAGGGGTTGAGCACTGAAGCTTTCTTT.

The chain uses TRBV5-1 and TRBJ1-1; TRBD1 might be the D (5 bases). CDR1 is SGHRS and CDR2 is YFSETQ in the germline V gene. V lost 4 bases and J lost 5, with 18 bases in between. The CDR3 sequence is 15 residues long. As DNA, the CDR3 is TGCGCCAGCAGCCCTCCGGACGGGGGTAGAACTGAAGCTTTCTTT. Its protein is CASSPPDGGRTEAFF.

The V and J genes are TRBV5-8 and TRBJ2-5, with D tentatively TRBD1 or TRBD2 (5 bases each). The CDR3 runs to 15 residues. The V gene lost 4 bases and the J gene lost 5 bases, with 18 bases spanning the gap. Germline V gene data show CDR1 as SGHTS and CDR2 as YDEGEE. The CDR3 spells CASSGPGPSGETQYF. The CDR3 coding sequence is TGTGCCAGCAGCGGTCCGGGACCCTCGGGGGAGACCCAGTACTTC.

The chain employs TRBV27 and TRBJ1-2; the D gene is possibly TRBD1 (6 bases). V was clipped by 10 bases and J by 4 bases, with 16 bases between them. CDR3 size: 13 residues. Germline V gene lookup returns CDR1 MNHEY and CDR2 SMNVEV (reference sequence). The CDR3 DNA is TGTGCCACTAGGGAGGGAGGGGGCTATGGCTACACCTTC. This encodes CATREGGGYGYTF.

This chain links TRBV24-1 with TRBJ2-2; D ambiguous. This CDR3 is 13 amino acids long. Germline V gene lookup returns CDR1 KGHDR and CDR2 SFDVKD. V was cut by 3 bases and J by 7 bases, with 8 bases left in between. The CDR3 sequence is CATSDHILGELFF. The CDR3 bases are TGTGCCACCAGTGATCACATCCTCGGGGAGCTGTTTTTT.

This clone was detected a few times. V is TRBV27 and J is TRBJ2-3; the D call may be TRBD1 or TRBD2 (7 bases each). Germline CDR1 MNHEY, CDR2 SMNVEV (reference sequence). Trimming stripped 3 bases from V and 2 bases from J, with 18 bases between. The CDR3 is made up of 17 amino acids. The CDR3 nucleotides read TGTGCCAGCAGTTTTTCCCCAGGGGGGGACGACACAGATACGCAGTATTTT. Encoded protein: CASSFSPGGDDTDTQYF.

The gene calls are TRBV28 and TRBJ1-2; D remains ambiguous. CDR1 MDHEN and CDR2 SYDVKM come from the germline V gene. The CDR3 contains 13 residues. Trimming shortened V by 6 bases and J by 8 bases, and 16 bases separated the two germline ends. DNA of the CDR3: TGTGCCAGCAGGCCTACGGACGAAGGGGGCTACACCTTC. This codes for CASRPTDEGGYTF.

The rearrangement uses TRBV5-1 and TRBJ1-1; D remains unclear. V gave up 1 base and J gave up 4 bases, with 8 bases separating them. CDR1 and CDR2 (germline): SGHRS, YFSETQ. The CDR3 has 13 residues. The CDR3 region has the DNA TGCGCCAGCAGCTTGAGGGAGGGCACTGAAGCTTTCTTT. Translating it yields CASSLREGTEAFF.

This chain uses TRBV12-3 or TRBV12-4 with TRBJ1-2, with D unclear. V lost 6 bases and J lost 3, with 8 bases in between. The CDR3 runs to 12 residues. The CDR3 sequence is CASRLTDYGYTF. The CDR3 DNA follows: TGTGCCAGCAGACTTACTGACTATGGCTACACCTTC.

This clone occurred once. The J gene is TRBJ2-3, the V gene TRBV5-1, with D possibly being TRBD1 (6 bases). Per the germline V gene, CDR1 is SGHRS and CDR2 is YFSETQ. The V end was cut by 3 bases, the J end by 3 bases, with 17 bases between. The CDR3 loop spans 16 amino acids. In nucleotides, the CDR3 is TGCGCCAGCAGCTCCTTCCTGACAGGTGGGACAGATACGCAGTATTTT. It translates to CASSSFLTGGTDTQYF.

V usage is TRBV7-2 and J usage is TRBJ1-1; D call uncertain. This CDR3 spans 12 amino acids. Germline V gene sequence: CDR1 SGHTA, CDR2 FQGNSA. Trimming pared 2 bases from V and 4 bases from J, leaving 5 bases between. CDR3 sequence: CASSLKLTEAFF. CDR3 nucleotide sequence: TGTGCCAGCAGCTTAAAGCTCACTGAAGCTTTCTTT.

The chain uses TRBV7-2 and TRBJ1-1; 7 positions agree with TRBD1. The V gene's germline CDR1 is SGHTA and CDR2 FQGNSA. V lost 10 bases, J lost 0 bases, and 20 bases stayed unmatched. CDR3 size: 18 residues. CDR3 in amino acids: CATQGQWQGRGLNTEAFF. Written as DNA, the CDR3 is TGTGCCACCCAGGGGCAATGGCAGGGGAGGGGGCTGAACACTGAAGCTTTCTTT.

The V and J genes are TRBV27 and TRBJ2-2; 7 nucleotides agree with TRBD2. V was pared by 6 bases and J by 4 bases, with 8 bases of the junction left unmatched. Germline V lookup: CDR1 MNHEY, CDR2 SMNVEV (reference sequence). The CDR3 covers 15 residues. DNA of the CDR3: TGTGCCAGCAGCTACGGGGGGTCGGGCACCGGGGAGCTGTTTTTT. Its translation is CASSYGGSGTGELFF.

This clone was found once. The chain recombines TRBV3-1 (or the pseudogene TRBV3-2) with TRBJ2-1, with 10 positions matching TRBD2. After removal of 4 bases from V and 12 bases from J, the junction contained 15 bases not matched to a gene. Germline assignment: CDR1 LGHDT and CDR2 YNNKEL (reference sequence). The CDR3 runs 16 residues. Here the CDR3 DNA reads TGTGCCAGCAGCCCAACCGGGACTAGCGCGCCAAGTGTGCAGTTCTTC. It codes for CASSPTGTSAPSVQFF.

The chain joins TRBV20-1 to TRBJ1-6; D not certain. V was clipped by 3 bases and J by 10 bases, with 10 bases between them. The CDR3 is 12 residues long. Germline values: CDR1 DFQATT, CDR2 SNEGSKA (reference sequence). The CDR3 is CSASAFGSPLHF. The CDR3 bases are TGCAGTGCTAGTGCCTTCGGGTCACCCCTCCACTTT.

The chain recombines TRBV7-9 with TRBJ2-1; no reliable D call. The CDR3 spans 14 residues. The germline gives CDR1 SEHNR, CDR2 FQNEAQ (reference sequence). Trimming removed 3 bases at V and 5 bases at J, with 11 bases between. CDR3 sequence reads: CASSFQQSDNEQFF. In DNA, the CDR3 is TGTGCCAGCAGCTTTCAACAGTCAGACAATGAGCAGTTCTTC.

This chain uses TRBV6-5 with TRBJ1-1; unclear D gene. V lost 5 bases, J lost 1 base, and 5 bases lay in between. Germline CDR1 and CDR2: MNHEY and SVGAGI. CDR3 size: 12 residues. CDR3 in amino acids: CASSSRNTEAFF. The DNA of the CDR3 is TGTGCCAGCAGTAGCAGGAACACTGAAGCTTTCTTT.

This clone appeared once. J is TRBJ2-5 and V is TRBV28, with TRBD2 as a possible D gene (7 bases). Looked up from germline, CDR1 is MDHEN and CDR2 is SYDVKM. Trimming left V 5 bases short and J 1 base short, with 17 bases between. The CDR3 has 16 amino acids. The CDR3 spells CASSTHGGRAQETQYF. The DNA for the CDR3 is TGTGCCAGCAGTACACACGGGGGGCGGGCCCAAGAGACCCAGTACTTC.

The chain recombines TRBV19 with TRBJ2-1; no firm D call. Trimming shortened V by 5 bases and J by 2 bases, and 16 bases separated the two germline ends. The CDR3 has 16 residues. Germline assignment: CDR1 LNHDA and CDR2 SQIVND (reference sequence). This chain's CDR3 is CASSEAGRSPYNEQFF. In DNA form, the CDR3 reads TGTGCCAGTAGTGAAGCCGGGCGGAGCCCCTACAATGAGCAGTTCTTC.

V usage is TRBV29-1 and J usage is TRBJ1-1; 8 bases agree with TRBD1. Trimming cost V 5 bases and J 5 bases; bases outside gene matches: 7. CDR1 and CDR2 (germline): SQVTM, ANQGSEA. The CDR3 contains 13 residues. CDR3 bases: TGCAGCGTTACCACAGGGGGGGGGACTGAAGCTTTCTTT. It yields the protein CSVTTGGGTEAFF.

V is TRBV7-3 and J is TRBJ2-1; TRBD2 matches at 9 bases. V dropped 5 bases and J dropped 8; count of bases not matched to a gene: 7. Germline CDR1 is SGHTA and CDR2 is FQGTGA. The CDR3 runs to 14 residues. The CDR3: CASSVSSGSDEQFF. Here the CDR3 DNA reads TGTGCCAGCAGCGTCAGTAGCGGGAGCGATGAGCAGTTCTTC. Full variable domain (remainder filled in from reference TRBV7-3 and TRBJ2-1): GAGVSQTPSNKVTEKGKYVELRCDPISGHTALYWYRQSLGQGPEFLIYFQGTGAADDSGLPNDRFFAVRPEGSVSTLKIQRTERGDSAVYLCASSVSSGSDEQFFGPGTRLTVL.

The chain has TRBV4-2 and TRBJ1-2; D perhaps matches TRBD1 (5 bases). The CDR3 is 15 residues long. Germline CDR1 is LGHNA and CDR2 is YNFKEQ. Trimming removed 1 base at V and 8 bases at J, with 17 bases between. The CDR3 reads CASSQGQSRRGGYTF. CDR3 sequence (DNA): TGTGCCAGCAGCCAAGGACAGTCCCGGAGGGGAGGCTACACCTTC.

V and J are TRBV4-2 and TRBJ1-1; D not resolved. Looked up from germline, CDR1 is LGHNA and CDR2 is YNFKEQ. The CDR3 spans 11 residues. V gave up 2 bases and J gave up 12 bases, with 10 bases separating them. CDR3 loop: CASSQTAAPFF. The CDR3 coding sequence is TGTGCCAGCAGCCAAACCGCGGCCCCTTTCTTT.

The chain employs TRBV11-2 and TRBJ1-5; D is unclear. Germline V CDR1 and CDR2: SGHAT, FQNNGV. CDR3 length: 13 amino acids. The germline V and J ends were trimmed by 0 bases and 6 bases, with 6 bases remaining between them. The CDR3 region is CASSLDRTQPQHF. The CDR3 nucleotides are TGTGCCAGCAGCTTAGATCGTACTCAGCCCCAGCATTTT.

This chain connects TRBV30 to TRBJ2-1; unclear D gene. The CDR3 runs 12 residues. In germline, CDR1 is GTSNPN, CDR2 SVGIG (reference sequence). Between the trimmed V and J ends, which lost 4 bases and 6 bases, there was a span of 10 bases. The CDR3 sequence is CAWTAEFNEQFF. CDR3 coding DNA: TGTGCCTGGACCGCCGAGTTCAATGAGCAGTTCTTC.

This chain uses TRBV6-5 with TRBJ1-1; possible D gene TRBD1, 5 bases. The CDR3 is 14 residues long. Germline loops: CDR1 MNHEY, CDR2 SVGAGI. Trimming stripped 7 bases from V and 7 bases from J, with 19 bases between. The CDR3: CASTVDGGANEAFF. The CDR3 DNA reads TGTGCCAGCACCGTGGACGGTGGGGCCAATGAAGCTTTCTTT.

The V call is TRBV27, the J call TRBJ2-1, with 7 bases fitting TRBD2. Germline V gene lookup returns CDR1 MNHEY and CDR2 SMNVEV (reference sequence). Trimming took 5 bases from V and 5 from J; bases not matched to a gene: 9. CDR3 length: 15 residues. The CDR3 loop is CASSIREGYHNEQFF. The DNA for the CDR3 is TGTGCCAGCAGTATAAGGGAGGGGTACCACAATGAGCAGTTCTTC.

The V and J genes are TRBV7-3 and TRBJ1-2; D is uncertain. The V gene's germline CDR1 is SGHTA and CDR2 FQGTGA. The CDR3 is 15 amino acids. V lost 0 bases, J lost 1 base, and 9 bases lay in between. The CDR3 DNA reads TGTGCCAGCAGCTTAACTGGGGAGGGTAACTATGGCTACACCTTC. Amino acids: CASSLTGEGNYGYTF. The full variable domain, with the rest looked up from reference TRBV7-3 and TRBJ1-2, is GAGVSQTPSNKVTEKGKYVELRCDPISGHTALYWYRQSLGQGPEFLIYFQGTGAADDSGLPNDRFFAVRPEGSVSTLKIQRTERGDSAVYLCASSLTGEGNYGYTFGSGTRLTVV.

The rearrangement joins TRBV5-1 to TRBJ2-7; D assignment may be TRBD1 or TRBD2 (6 bases each). The CDR3 loop spans 15 amino acids. From germline, CDR1 is SGHRS and CDR2 YFSETQ. V lost 0 bases to trimming and J lost 1 base, with 11 bases between them. CDR3 sequence (DNA): TGCGCCAGCAGCTTGGAAGGGGGGCGGTCCTACGAGCAGTACTTC. Residues: CASSLEGGRSYEQYF.

This clone was seen once. The DNA of the CDR3 is TGCAGCGTTGAAGGGGGGGCCAAAGATACGCAGTATTTT. Translating it yields CSVEGGAKDTQYF. The chain has TRBV29-1 and TRBJ2-3, with D perhaps being TRBD1 or TRBD2 (6 bases each). Germline lookup yields CDR1 SQVTM and CDR2 ANQGSEA. The CDR3 has 13 amino acids. V lost 1 base and J 5 bases, leaving 10 bases between the germline ends.

The rearrangement joins TRBV10-3 to TRBJ1-1, with TRBD1 identical over 8 bases. Trimming removed 9 bases from V and 4 bases from J; junction bases left unmatched: 13. The CDR3 runs to 15 residues. Per germline, CDR1 ENHRY and CDR2 SYGVKD. The CDR3 sequence is CAILRTGQGGTEAFF. The CDR3 region has the DNA TGTGCCATTCTGCGTACCGGACAGGGAGGCACTGAAGCTTTCTTT.

The rearrangement links TRBV27 to TRBJ2-1; 13 bases agree with TRBD2. CDR1 MNHEY and CDR2 SMNVEV come from the germline V gene (reference sequence). V lost 5 bases and J lost 9; bases outside the gene matches: 10. CDR3 length: 16 amino acids. The CDR3 region is CASSLGLAGVQSEQFF. DNA for the CDR3: TGTGCCAGCAGTCTCGGACTAGCGGGGGTACAATCTGAGCAGTTCTTC.